A single sample gave rise to the 8 T cell receptor beta chains below, sequenced in a study of response to subunit inactivated influenza vaccine. TCRdb ran MiXCR on the RT-PCR reads and lists one entry per CDR3 protein. The sample has hundreds of thousands of distinct CDR3 sequences; more than 15% are singletons. The source material was PBMCs from blood, sampled 12 days after vaccination. These TCRs come from a man aged 45-60 years who received an inactivated influenza vaccine.

This clonotype showed up just a few times. The chain recombines TRBV5-5 with TRBJ2-1; possible D gene TRBD1, 7 bases. This CDR3 region has 13 residues. With 4 bases removed from V and 9 bases from J, the gap between germline ends came to 14 bases. Per germline, CDR1 SGHKS and CDR2 YYEKEE (reference sequence). The CDR3 is CASSTAGGIEQFF. The CDR3, as DNA: TGTGCCAGCAGCACCGCAGGGGGGATTGAGCAGTTCTTC.

This clonotype was detected ten times or more. V and J are TRBV20-1 and TRBJ1-2, with D unclear. Germline-derived CDR1 and CDR2 are DFQATT and SNEGSKA (reference sequence). The V end lost 0 bases, the J end lost 2 bases, and 7 bases lay between the germline ends. This CDR3 region has 13 residues. The CDR3 coding sequence is TGCAGTGCTAGAGAAAGCCAGAACTATGGCTACACCTTC. Translating gives CSARESQNYGYTF.

This clonotype has a count of ten or more. J is TRBJ2-1 and V is TRBV5-1; 7 bases are shared with TRBD2. CDR1 is SGHRS, CDR2 YFSETQ, per germline. The CDR3 covers 14 residues. The V segment lost 0 bases and the J segment 8 bases; nucleotides outside the gene matches: 5. The DNA for the CDR3 is TGCGCCAGCAGCTTGGGGGGAGGGCCCCATGAGCAGTTCTTC. As protein: CASSLGGGPHEQFF.

J is TRBJ2-2 and V is TRBV12-3 or TRBV12-4; tentatively, D is TRBD1 (5 bases). Trimming stripped 10 bases from V and 3 bases from J, with 15 bases between. This CDR3 has 14 residues. The CDR3: CATKTASDTGELFF. The CDR3 DNA reads as TGTGCCACCAAGACAGCCTCGGACACCGGGGAGCTGTTTTTT.

This clonotype was picked up a small number of times. The V call is TRBV6-1, the J call TRBJ2-1; possibly TRBD2 for D (5 bases). Germline-derived CDR1 and CDR2 are MNHNS and SASEGT. Deletions cut 6 bases from V and 2 bases from J, with 14 bases between. The CDR3 is made up of 15 amino acids. The CDR3 spells CASRDLASPYNEQFF. CDR3 in DNA: TGTGCCAGCAGAGATCTAGCCTCCCCCTACAATGAGCAGTTCTTC.

The rearrangement joins TRBV7-9 to TRBJ2-2; no clear D gene. The V gene lost 1 base and the J gene lost 0 bases, with 9 bases spanning the gap. Germline-derived CDR1 and CDR2 are SEHNR and FQNEAQ (reference sequence). The CDR3 has 16 residues. Here the CDR3 DNA reads TGTGCCAGCAGCTTAGTGGGGTACGCGAACACCGGGGAGCTGTTTTTT. Encoded protein: CASSLVGYANTGELFF.

Of note for this clonotype: The junction and the germline gene differ at one end; a read error may be behind it. This sequence joins TRBV27 and TRBJ1-1; D remains ambiguous. The CDR3 spans 14 residues. Germline CDR1 is MNHEY and CDR2 is SMNVEV (reference sequence). The CDR3 DNA is TGCACCAGCAGTTCCTCGGCGGGTAACACTGAAGCTTTCTTT. This codes for CTSSSSAGNTEAFF.

This clonotype was found a few times. V and J are TRBV9 and TRBJ2-7; 8 positions match TRBD2. The V segment lost 3 bases and the J segment 2 bases; nucleotides outside the gene matches: 7. CDR1 and CDR2 (germline): SGDLS, YYNGEE. This CDR3 has 15 amino acids. The CDR3 DNA sequence: TGTGCCAGCAGCGAAAGCGGGAGTGGTGCCTACGAGCAGTACTTC. Residues: CASSESGSGAYEQYF.